This T cell receptor (beta chain) was recorded in a study of T cell responses to AZD1222 COVID-19 vaccine. Findings and limits, study-wide: Spike-specific TCR breadth and depth both grew after two AZD1222 doses.

Some clones are missing from TCRdb's copy, which holds only in-frame ones; the method was immunoSEQ multiplex PCR. Of 100,000 or so clones in the sample, approximately 90% were seen once. In the case of this clone: Its antigen remains unidentified.

CDR1 and CDR2 (germline): SGHRS, YFSETQ. The CDR3 length is 15 residues. Trimming took off 2 bases at V and 7 bases at J, with 13 bases between the two ends. The sequenced sample was peripheral blood, obtained on day 0 of AZD1222 vaccination. The clonotype originates from an adult in good health. The chain carries TRBV5-1 and TRBJ1-6; no reliable D call. CDR3 in amino acids: CASSFTGLGNSPLHF. As DNA, the CDR3 is TGCGCCAGCAGCTTTACGGGGTTAGGGAATTCACCCCTCCACTTT.